This is a list of T cell receptor beta chains from one sample in a study of CD8 T cells in Susac syndrome. From the immunoSEQ multiplex PCR reads, TCRdb called clonotypes with MiXCR, one entry per CDR3 protein. The repertoire has roughly 50,000 distinct CDR3 sequences, 80% to 95% of them found once; the top ten carry 0.5% to 0.6%. Input material: CD8+ T cells from PBMCs. The receptors stem from a human donor in good health. The CDR3 runs from the conserved cysteine through the conserved F or W. D genes are given only for firm matches. Some rows mark clone size as missing; the rest say once, few, many or name a class of expanded clone.

v_gene: TRBV6-2/TRBV6-3; abundance: NA; d_gene: NA; j_gene: TRBJ1-1; CDR3nt: TGTGCCAGCAGTAAGCAGATGAACACTGAAGCTTTCTTT; CDR3aa: CASSKQMNTEAFF
v_gene: TRBV27; abundance: NA; d_gene: NA; j_gene: TRBJ1-2; CDR3nt: TGTGCCAGCAGAAATGTCAGGAGCTATGGCTACACCTTC; CDR3aa: CASRNVRSYGYTF
v_gene: TRBV12-5; abundance: NA; d_gene: TRBD2; j_gene: TRBJ2-7; CDR3nt: TGTGCTAGTGGTTCCCGGGGGGGACCGAGCTCCTACGAGCAGTACTTC; CDR3aa: CASGSRGGPSSYEQYF
v_gene: TRBV7-9; abundance: NA; d_gene: NA; j_gene: TRBJ2-3; CDR3nt: TGTGCCAGCAGCCCGCCGGAGAGCACAGATACGCAGTATTTT; CDR3aa: CASSPPESTDTQYF
v_gene: TRBV7-6; abundance: NA; d_gene: NA; j_gene: TRBJ2-3; CDR3nt: TGTGCCAGCAGCTTCCTAGCAGGGGGCACAGATACGCAGTATTTT; CDR3aa: CASSFLAGGTDTQYF
v_gene: TRBV2; abundance: NA; d_gene: NA; j_gene: TRBJ2-2; CDR3nt: TGTGCCAGCAGTGTTAAGTCGGGGAGACCGGCCGGGGAGCTGTTTTTT; CDR3aa: CASSVKSGRPAGELFF
v_gene: TRBV7-2; abundance: NA; d_gene: NA; j_gene: TRBJ2-1; CDR3nt: TGTGCCAGCACCCCCGGCGGAAACTCCTACAATGAGCAGTTCTTC; CDR3aa: CASTPGGNSYNEQFF
v_gene: TRBV2; abundance: NA; d_gene: NA; j_gene: TRBJ2-1; CDR3nt: TGTGCCACTCAGGACTCAAGCTCCTACAATGAGCAGTTCTTC; CDR3aa: CATQDSSSYNEQFF
v_gene: TRBV11-2; abundance: once; d_gene: NA; j_gene: TRBJ2-5; CDR3nt: TGTGCCAGCAGCTCCCGACGAGCGAAGACCCAGTACTTC; CDR3aa: CASSSRRAKTQYF
v_gene: TRBV29-1; abundance: NA; d_gene: NA; j_gene: TRBJ2-5; CDR3nt: TGCAGCGTTTTAAGGGGGCAAGAGACCCAGTACTTC; CDR3aa: CSVLRGQETQYF
v_gene: TRBV27; abundance: NA; d_gene: NA; j_gene: TRBJ1-2; CDR3nt: TGTGCCAGCAGTGGAGGGTCTAGGGGCTACACCTTC; CDR3aa: CASSGGSRGYTF
v_gene: TRBV29-1; abundance: NA; d_gene: NA; j_gene: TRBJ2-2; CDR3nt: TGCAGCGTTGAGGACGGGGAGCTGTTTTTT; CDR3aa: CSVEDGELFF
v_gene: TRBV4-1; abundance: NA; d_gene: TRBD1; j_gene: TRBJ1-4; CDR3nt: TGCGCCAGCAGCCTACAGGGGCCTAATGAAAAACTGTTTTTT; CDR3aa: CASSLQGPNEKLFF
v_gene: TRBV30; abundance: NA; d_gene: NA; j_gene: TRBJ2-7; CDR3nt: TGTGCCTGGAACATTGGTGGGAACTCCTACGAGCAGTACTTC; CDR3aa: CAWNIGGNSYEQYF
v_gene: TRBV5-6; abundance: NA; d_gene: NA; j_gene: TRBJ1-2; CDR3nt: TGTGCCAGCAGGGCTGGGGTCGGTGGCTACACCTTC; CDR3aa: CASRAGVGGYTF
v_gene: TRBV28; abundance: once; d_gene: NA; j_gene: TRBJ2-5; CDR3nt: TGTGCCAGCAGTTCGTCAACAGGGAGCCGTAGTACTCAAGAGACCCAGTACTTC; CDR3aa: CASSSSTGSRSTQETQYF
v_gene: TRBV11-2; abundance: once; d_gene: TRBD2; j_gene: TRBJ2-3; CDR3nt: TGTGCCAGCAGCCATAGCGGGACGTGGGGTGATACGCAGTATTTT; CDR3aa: CASSHSGTWGDTQYF
v_gene: TRBV19; abundance: NA; d_gene: TRBD1; j_gene: TRBJ2-7; CDR3nt: TGTGCCACCTCACCGGGGGCAGGGGGCCTTTCCTACGAGCAGTACTTC; CDR3aa: CATSPGAGGLSYEQYF
v_gene: TRBV4-1; abundance: NA; d_gene: NA; j_gene: TRBJ2-1; CDR3nt: TGCGCCAGCAGCCAAGATGGCGGGATTAATGAGCAGTTCTTC; CDR3aa: CASSQDGGINEQFF
v_gene: TRBV29-1; abundance: NA; d_gene: NA; j_gene: TRBJ2-6; CDR3nt: TGCAGCGTTGAAGATCGGCGCTCTGGGGCCAACGTCCTGACTTTC; CDR3aa: CSVEDRRSGANVLTF
v_gene: TRBV29-1; abundance: NA; d_gene: NA; j_gene: TRBJ1-1; CDR3nt: TGCAGCGGGACTTTGCGAGTTGAAGCTTTCTTT; CDR3aa: CSGTLRVEAFF
v_gene: TRBV27; abundance: NA; d_gene: NA; j_gene: TRBJ2-2; CDR3nt: TGTGCCAGCAGCTTCGGGCAGGGCGGGGGGGAGCTGTTTTTT; CDR3aa: CASSFGQGGGELFF
v_gene: TRBV27; abundance: NA; d_gene: TRBD1; j_gene: TRBJ2-7; CDR3nt: TGTGCCAGCAGTTTGCTAACCGGGACAGTAATCTACGAGCAGTACTTC; CDR3aa: CASSLLTGTVIYEQYF
v_gene: TRBV19; abundance: NA; d_gene: NA; j_gene: TRBJ2-5; CDR3nt: TGTGCCAGTAGTATCCGTGACCGATGGGAGACCCAGTACTTC; CDR3aa: CASSIRDRWETQYF
v_gene: TRBV7-4; abundance: NA; d_gene: NA; j_gene: TRBJ1-3; CDR3nt: TGTGCCAGCAGCTTACCCCCCAGAGGCCCCTCTGAAAACACCATATATTTT; CDR3aa: CASSLPPRGPSENTIYF
v_gene: TRBV5-6; abundance: NA; d_gene: NA; j_gene: TRBJ2-4; CDR3nt: TGTGCCAGCAGCTCAATCACCTACAGCCCCTGGGAATACTTC; CDR3aa: CASSSITYSPWEYF
v_gene: TRBV7-8; abundance: NA; d_gene: NA; j_gene: TRBJ2-4; CDR3nt: TGTGCCAGCAGCCTCCGGGTCCGAGAGGCCAAAAACATTCAGTACTTC; CDR3aa: CASSLRVREAKNIQYF
v_gene: TRBV7-9; abundance: NA; d_gene: NA; j_gene: TRBJ2-5; CDR3nt: TGTGCCAGCAGCCTCGGGACAGACGGGGGGACGTACTTC; CDR3aa: CASSLGTDGGTYF
v_gene: TRBV28; abundance: NA; d_gene: NA; j_gene: TRBJ1-5; CDR3nt: TGTGCCAGCAGCGACATGGGACGGATCAATCAGCCCCAGCATTTT; CDR3aa: CASSDMGRINQPQHF
v_gene: TRBV4-1; abundance: NA; d_gene: TRBD2; j_gene: TRBJ2-1; CDR3nt: TGCGCCAGCAGCCGGACTAGTGACTACAATGAGCAGTTCTTC; CDR3aa: CASSRTSDYNEQFF
v_gene: TRBV5-1; abundance: NA; d_gene: TRBD2; j_gene: TRBJ2-7; CDR3nt: TGCGCCAGCAGCTTGACTAGCGGTTCCCACGAGCAGTACTTC; CDR3aa: CASSLTSGSHEQYF
v_gene: TRBV3-1; abundance: NA; d_gene: NA; j_gene: TRBJ2-7; CDR3nt: TGTGCCAGCAGCCCCACCCTGGGGGACAGGGCTCTAGCGGGAGCCGGCGAGCAGTACTTC; CDR3aa: CASSPTLGDRALAGAGEQYF
v_gene: TRBV27; abundance: NA; d_gene: NA; j_gene: TRBJ2-1; CDR3nt: TGTGCCAGCAGTAGGGCTTCCTACAATGAGCAGTTCTTC; CDR3aa: CASSRASYNEQFF
v_gene: TRBV28; abundance: NA; d_gene: NA; j_gene: TRBJ1-2; CDR3nt: TGTGCCAGCAGTTTAGAACCTTACTATGGCTACACCTTC; CDR3aa: CASSLEPYYGYTF
v_gene: TRBV2; abundance: NA; d_gene: TRBD1; j_gene: TRBJ1-2; CDR3nt: TGTGCCAGAACAGGGGTAGGTGGCTACACCTTC; CDR3aa: CARTGVGGYTF